A selection of T cell receptor beta chains follows, all from one sample in a study of blood T cell repertoires in COVID-19. Clones were sequenced by immunoSEQ multiplex PCR, and TCRdb holds only the in-frame ones, with some missing. The table shows about 150,000 clones, with around four fifths occurring only once. The material sequenced was PBMCs or T cells enriched from blood (not recorded which). All receptors come from a woman aged 40 to 55 who had recovered from COVID-19. The CDR3 runs from the conserved cysteine through the conserved F or W. A D gene is named only where the DNA matches it firmly. Clone size is given for some rows only: seen once, a few or many times, or a class if the clone is expanded.

j_gene: TRBJ2-1
v_gene: TRBV9
abundance: .
d_gene: TRBD1
CDR3nt: TGTGCCAGCAGCGTAGATGAGGGGGCAGGTAATGAGCAGTTCTTC
CDR3aa: CASSVDEGAGNEQFF

j_gene: TRBJ2-7
v_gene: TRBV18
abundance: .
d_gene: TRBD1
CDR3nt: TGTGCCAGCTCAACAGGGACAGGGGGAGGGTACGAGCAGTACTTC
CDR3aa: CASSTGTGGGYEQYF

j_gene: TRBJ2-3
v_gene: TRBV15
abundance: .
d_gene: .
CDR3nt: TGTGCCACCAGATCAGGGGCCAACCCTGATACGCAGTATTTT
CDR3aa: CATRSGANPDTQYF

j_gene: TRBJ1-2
v_gene: TRBV19
abundance: .
d_gene: TRBD1
CDR3nt: TGTGCCAGTAGTATGTCCTATGACAGGGACTATGGCTACACCTTC
CDR3aa: CASSMSYDRDYGYTF

j_gene: TRBJ2-2
v_gene: TRBV7-3
abundance: .
d_gene: TRBD2
CDR3nt: TGTGCCAGCAGCTTAAATAGACTAGCGGGAGGGTTCGCCGGGGAGCTGTTTTTT
CDR3aa: CASSLNRLAGGFAGELFF

j_gene: TRBJ1-3
v_gene: TRBV19
abundance: .
d_gene: .
CDR3nt: TGTGCCAGTAGTACTCCCCGGGGGGGCCCCTTCTCTGGAAACACCATATATTTT
CDR3aa: CASSTPRGGPFSGNTIYF

j_gene: TRBJ1-2
v_gene: TRBV29-1
abundance: few
d_gene: TRBD1
CDR3nt: TGCAGCGTGAGGGAGGCCAGGGGGCCCTATGGCTACACCTTC
CDR3aa: CSVREARGPYGYTF

j_gene: TRBJ2-3
v_gene: TRBV6-4
abundance: many
d_gene: TRBD2
CDR3nt: TGTGCCAGCAGCCAATCTAGCGGGAGTACAGATACGCAGTATTTT
CDR3aa: CASSQSSGSTDTQYF

j_gene: TRBJ1-5
v_gene: TRBV18
abundance: .
d_gene: .
CDR3nt: TGTGCCAGCTCACCGTTTTTTGGGGCGGGGGGCTTAAGCAATCAGCCCCAGCATTTT
CDR3aa: CASSPFFGAGGLSNQPQHF

j_gene: TRBJ2-2
v_gene: TRBV11-3
abundance: .
d_gene: TRBD2
CDR3nt: TGTGCCAGCAGCCGTCTAGCGGGGTCGGGGGAGCTGTTTTTT
CDR3aa: CASSRLAGSGELFF

j_gene: TRBJ2-3
v_gene: TRBV5-1
abundance: .
d_gene: TRBD1
CDR3nt: TGCGCCAGCAGCTCCGGGACAGGGGGCGATTCTGGCACAGATACGCAGTATTTT
CDR3aa: CASSSGTGGDSGTDTQYF

j_gene: TRBJ1-1
v_gene: TRBV7-8
abundance: once
d_gene: .
CDR3nt: TGTGCCAGCAGCTTATCAGGTATGAACACTGAAGCTTTCTTT
CDR3aa: CASSLSGMNTEAFF

j_gene: TRBJ2-1
v_gene: TRBV7-6
abundance: few
d_gene: .
CDR3nt: TGTGCCAGCAGCTTAGCGGGGGGGCCCGGGGATGAGCAGTTCTTC
CDR3aa: CASSLAGGPGDEQFF

j_gene: TRBJ2-3
v_gene: TRBV5-1
abundance: .
d_gene: TRBD2
CDR3nt: TGCGCCAGCAGCCTTAGCGGGAGAGGTGGGGATACGCAGTATTTT
CDR3aa: CASSLSGRGGDTQYF

j_gene: TRBJ2-1
v_gene: TRBV5-1
abundance: once
d_gene: TRBD2
CDR3nt: TGCGCCAGCAGCTTGGAACTAGCGGGGGGCCTACATGACAATGAGCAGTTCTTC
CDR3aa: CASSLELAGGLHDNEQFF

j_gene: TRBJ1-5
v_gene: TRBV19
abundance: .
d_gene: .
CDR3nt: TGTGCCAGTAGTATAGGGCTGGACAGTTATCAGCCCCAGCATTTT
CDR3aa: CASSIGLDSYQPQHF

j_gene: TRBJ1-1
v_gene: TRBV7-8
abundance: .
d_gene: .
CDR3nt: TGTGCCAGCAGCGCAACACCGAACACTGAAGCTTTCTTT
CDR3aa: CASSATPNTEAFF

j_gene: TRBJ2-2
v_gene: TRBV10-3
abundance: few
d_gene: TRBD1
CDR3nt: TGTGCCATCAGTGCTTCGACAGGGCCCGGGGAGCTGTTTTTT
CDR3aa: CAISASTGPGELFF

j_gene: TRBJ1-2
v_gene: TRBV2
abundance: .
d_gene: TRBD1
CDR3nt: TGTGCCAGCAGTGGGACAGGTTTTAACTATGGCTACACCTTC
CDR3aa: CASSGTGFNYGYTF

j_gene: TRBJ2-7
v_gene: TRBV29-1
abundance: .
d_gene: TRBD1
CDR3nt: TGCAGCGTTGAAGATCGTTTTGCAGGGGGCTTCCCCTACGAGCAGTACTTC
CDR3aa: CSVEDRFAGGFPYEQYF

j_gene: TRBJ2-1
v_gene: TRBV9
abundance: few
d_gene: .
CDR3nt: TGTGCCAGCAGCGTCGGGACTTCCGCCTACAATGAGCAGTTCTTC
CDR3aa: CASSVGTSAYNEQFF

j_gene: TRBJ1-4
v_gene: TRBV2
abundance: .
d_gene: .
CDR3nt: TGTGCCAGCAGTGATTCTCTAGGGGCGCGGGAAAAACTGTTTTTT
CDR3aa: CASSDSLGAREKLFF

j_gene: TRBJ2-7
v_gene: TRBV5-1
abundance: .
d_gene: TRBD2
CDR3nt: TGCGCCAGCAGCTCGGCACGGGAGGGACCCTACGAGCAGTACTTC
CDR3aa: CASSSAREGPYEQYF

j_gene: TRBJ2-7
v_gene: TRBV2
abundance: .
d_gene: TRBD2
CDR3nt: TGTGCCAGCAGTCCCCCGGGACCGGGACTAGCGGGAGATCCAAACGAGCAGTACTTC
CDR3aa: CASSPPGPGLAGDPNEQYF

j_gene: TRBJ1-6
v_gene: TRBV9
abundance: few
d_gene: .
CDR3nt: TGTGCCAGCAGCGCCTCAGGGAAAAGCTCCTATAATTCACCCCTCCACTTT
CDR3aa: CASSASGKSSYNSPLHF

j_gene: TRBJ1-1
v_gene: TRBV2
abundance: once
d_gene: .
CDR3nt: TGTGCCAGCAGTGCCCAGGGGAGGGTGAACACTGAAGCTTTCTTT
CDR3aa: CASSAQGRVNTEAFF

j_gene: TRBJ2-3
v_gene: TRBV5-1
abundance: .
d_gene: TRBD1
CDR3nt: TGCGCCAGCAGCTTGGGGGACAGACTCACAGATACGCAGTATTTT
CDR3aa: CASSLGDRLTDTQYF

j_gene: TRBJ1-1
v_gene: TRBV7-9
abundance: .
d_gene: TRBD1
CDR3nt: TGTGCCAGCAGCAACAGGGGGCATAATGAAGCTTTCTTT
CDR3aa: CASSNRGHNEAFF

j_gene: TRBJ2-2
v_gene: TRBV24-1
abundance: .
d_gene: .
CDR3nt: TGTGCCACCGGGCCCGGGACACCGAACACCGGGGAGCTGTTTTTT
CDR3aa: CATGPGTPNTGELFF

j_gene: TRBJ1-2
v_gene: TRBV3-1/TRBV3-2
abundance: .
d_gene: .
CDR3nt: TGTGCCAGCAGCCAAGATCGGAACTATGGCTACACCTTC
CDR3aa: CASSQDRNYGYTF

j_gene: TRBJ1-1
v_gene: TRBV5-1
abundance: .
d_gene: .
CDR3nt: TGCGCCAGCAGCTTGGTCATGAACACTGAAGCTTTCTTT
CDR3aa: CASSLVMNTEAFF

j_gene: TRBJ1-2
v_gene: TRBV5-6
abundance: once
d_gene: .
CDR3nt: TGTGCCAGCAGCGACATAAATCCGCCCCATGGCTACACCTTC
CDR3aa: CASSDINPPHGYTF

j_gene: TRBJ2-7
v_gene: TRBV20-1
abundance: few
d_gene: .
CDR3nt: TGCAGTGCCTTCCTATCCTACGAGCAGTACTTC
CDR3aa: CSAFLSYEQYF

j_gene: TRBJ1-5
v_gene: TRBV19
abundance: .
d_gene: TRBD1
CDR3nt: TGTGCCAGTAGTAGGGGACAGGCGGAAATCAGCAATCAGCCCCAGCATTTT
CDR3aa: CASSRGQAEISNQPQHF

j_gene: TRBJ2-5
v_gene: TRBV6-1
abundance: .
d_gene: TRBD2
CDR3nt: TGTGCCAGCAGTGACCGGACTAGCGGGAGATACAGAGAGACCCAGTACTTC
CDR3aa: CASSDRTSGRYRETQYF

j_gene: TRBJ2-5
v_gene: TRBV20-1
abundance: .
d_gene: .
CDR3nt: TGCAGTGCTTACCGGGAGACCCAGTACTTC
CDR3aa: CSAYRETQYF

j_gene: TRBJ2-7
v_gene: TRBV3-1/TRBV3-2
abundance: .
d_gene: .
CDR3nt: TGTGCCAGCAGCCAAGAATATAGCGGAGATGCTCTCTACGAGCAGTACTTC
CDR3aa: CASSQEYSGDALYEQYF

j_gene: TRBJ2-3
v_gene: TRBV29-1
abundance: .
d_gene: .
CDR3nt: TGCAGCGTTGAGGAAAACAGGGCAGATACGCAGTATTTT
CDR3aa: CSVEENRADTQYF

j_gene: TRBJ2-7
v_gene: TRBV7-9
abundance: few
d_gene: .
CDR3nt: TGTGCCAGCAGCGACGGAGCCTACGAGCAGTACTTC
CDR3aa: CASSDGAYEQYF

j_gene: TRBJ2-4
v_gene: TRBV11-2
abundance: .
d_gene: TRBD1
CDR3nt: TGTGCCAGCAGCCCGACAGGGAAAGGGAACATTCAGTACTTC
CDR3aa: CASSPTGKGNIQYF

j_gene: TRBJ2-3
v_gene: TRBV7-8
abundance: .
d_gene: TRBD2
CDR3nt: TGTGCCAGCAGCTTAGACGGGACTAGCGGGAGACTTACGCAGTATTTT
CDR3aa: CASSLDGTSGRLTQYF

j_gene: TRBJ2-1
v_gene: TRBV19
abundance: .
d_gene: .
CDR3nt: TGTGCCAGTAGTCTATACGGTGATGAGCAGTTCTTC
CDR3aa: CASSLYGDEQFF

j_gene: TRBJ1-4
v_gene: TRBV19
abundance: .
d_gene: .
CDR3nt: TGTGCCAGTAGTCAGGAGGTTATGAGGGAACTGTTTTTT
CDR3aa: CASSQEVMRELFF

j_gene: TRBJ1-2
v_gene: TRBV19
abundance: .
d_gene: .
CDR3nt: TGTGCCAGTTCACAGGGTAGAGAGGACTATGGCTACACCTTC
CDR3aa: CASSQGREDYGYTF

j_gene: TRBJ2-1
v_gene: TRBV29-1
abundance: .
d_gene: TRBD2
CDR3nt: TGCAGCGTTCAAGCGGGGAGATCCTACAATGAGCAGTTCTTC
CDR3aa: CSVQAGRSYNEQFF

j_gene: TRBJ1-1
v_gene: TRBV7-3
abundance: .
d_gene: TRBD1
CDR3nt: TGTGCCAGCAGCTTAACGGCGGGACAGGGGTACACTGAAGCTTTCTTT
CDR3aa: CASSLTAGQGYTEAFF

j_gene: TRBJ2-7
v_gene: TRBV7-8
abundance: once
d_gene: TRBD2
CDR3nt: TGTGCCAGCAGCCCCTTTGGCGGGAGGAGTACCGACGAGCAGTACTTC
CDR3aa: CASSPFGGRSTDEQYF

j_gene: TRBJ1-2
v_gene: TRBV30
abundance: .
d_gene: .
CDR3nt: TGTGCCTGGAGGGGCCCCAATCAGGCACCAGACTTC
CDR3aa: CAWRGPNQAPDF

j_gene: TRBJ2-7
v_gene: TRBV29-1
abundance: .
d_gene: .
CDR3nt: TGCAGCGTTGAAGATAGGGGTATCTCCTACGAGCAGTACTTC
CDR3aa: CSVEDRGISYEQYF

j_gene: TRBJ2-1
v_gene: TRBV12-3/TRBV12-4
abundance: .
d_gene: .
CDR3nt: TGTGCCAGCAGTTTAGGGCAATACAATGAGCAGTTCTTC
CDR3aa: CASSLGQYNEQFF

j_gene: TRBJ1-4
v_gene: TRBV11-1
abundance: .
d_gene: TRBD1
CDR3nt: TGTGCCAGCAGCTCCGGGACAGGGGATGAAAAACTGTTTTTT
CDR3aa: CASSSGTGDEKLFF

j_gene: TRBJ2-1
v_gene: TRBV7-3
abundance: once
d_gene: .
CDR3nt: TGTGCCAGCAGCTTTTCCCTAACTCCGGCGGGTGGGGATGAGCAGTTCTTC
CDR3aa: CASSFSLTPAGGDEQFF

j_gene: TRBJ2-3
v_gene: TRBV10-1
abundance: .
d_gene: TRBD2
CDR3nt: TGCGCCAGCAGACCGGGACTAGCGGGGGGTACGCAGTATTTT
CDR3aa: CASRPGLAGGTQYF

j_gene: TRBJ2-1
v_gene: TRBV9
abundance: .
d_gene: TRBD2
CDR3nt: TGTGCCAGCAGCCCGGGGGGGGGCCCATACAATGAGCAGTTCTTC
CDR3aa: CASSPGGGPYNEQFF